This record covers a single TCR beta chain. Antigen: not known. The data are from a study of shared clonotypes between healthy human individuals. Data came from immunoSEQ multiplex PCR; TCRdb stores just in-frame clones and leaves some out. Of about 2.3 million clones in the sample, roughly 90% were seen once. Study-wide points: Memory subsets had estimated richness that was generally smaller than that of naive subsets.

The length of the CDR3 is 15 residues. V was clipped by 2 bases and J by 3 bases, with 13 bases between them. Germline V gives CDR1 MGHRA, CDR2 YSYEKL. Sequencing was performed on naive CD4+ T cells from PBMCs. Subset given: CD45RA+ positively selected. The chain recombines TRBV4-1 with TRBJ2-5; D is possibly TRBD2 (6 bases). This clonotype was sampled from a young man in good health. Some clones in this sample may be carry-over from other donors' samples. This chain's CDR3 is CASSQPGRGKETQYF. The CDR3 nucleotides are TGCGCCAGCAGCCAACCAGGCCGGGGGAAAGAGACCCAGTACTTC.